The 5 T cell receptor beta chains reported below all come from one sample, sequenced in a study of identical twins. TCRdb itself ran the 5' RACE reads through MiXCR, one entry per CDR3 protein. The sample holds 500,000 to 550,000 distinct CDR3 sequences, about a fifth seen once. The same data also went into a second study, on yellow fever vaccine responses in identical twins.

Sample: CD4+ T cells sorted from blood. The receptors originated from a woman aged 18-29 years in good health.

This clonotype was found a few times. The chain combines TRBV20-1 with TRBJ1-6; 9 bases fit TRBD1. The CDR3 extends over 15 amino acids. Germline V gene data show CDR1 as DFQATT and CDR2 as SNEGSKA (reference sequence). With V trimmed by 0 bases and J by 9 bases, 6 bases remained unmatched. The CDR3 region has the DNA TGCAGTGCTAGAGATGGATCGACAGGGGGTTCACCCCTCCACTTT. Its protein product is CSARDGSTGGSPLHF.

This clonotype was found a few times. V gene TRBV29-1 combines with J gene TRBJ1-2, with D unclear. The CDR3 covers 11 residues. Germline V gene sequence: CDR1 SQVTM, CDR2 ANQGSEA. Between the trimmed V and J ends, which lost 4 bases and 3 bases, there was a span of 6 bases. In DNA form, the CDR3 reads TGCAGCGTTGGGTTTGACTATGGCTACACCTTC. Amino acids: CSVGFDYGYTF.

The chain links TRBV15 to TRBJ2-5; 7 nucleotides line up with TRBD1. In germline, CDR1 is LNHNV, CDR2 YYDKDF (reference sequence). With V trimmed by 0 bases and J by 2 bases, 9 bases remained unmatched. The CDR3 is made up of 17 amino acids. The CDR3 DNA reads as TGTGCCACCAGCAGAGACACCACAGGGGCCGTGCAAGAGACCCAGTACTTC. This codes for CATSRDTTGAVQETQYF.

The chain is built from TRBV12-3 or TRBV12-4 and TRBJ2-2; 9 positions agree with TRBD1. The CDR3 loop spans 15 amino acids. V trimming: 2 bases; J trimming: 9 bases; junction bases outside the gene matches: 7. DNA for the CDR3: TGTGCCAGCAGTTTACGGACAGGGGTGGCCAGGGAGCTGTTTTTT. Translation: CASSLRTGVARELFF.

This chain joins TRBV12-3 or TRBV12-4 and TRBJ2-1; 15 nucleotides line up with TRBD2. The V segment lost 3 bases and the J segment 12 bases; nucleotides outside the gene matches: 12. The CDR3 has 17 residues. The CDR3, as DNA: TGTGCCAGCAGTTTCGATAGCGGACTAGCGGGAGGGCGGGGGCAGTTCTTC. It is translated as CASSFDSGLAGGRGQFF.